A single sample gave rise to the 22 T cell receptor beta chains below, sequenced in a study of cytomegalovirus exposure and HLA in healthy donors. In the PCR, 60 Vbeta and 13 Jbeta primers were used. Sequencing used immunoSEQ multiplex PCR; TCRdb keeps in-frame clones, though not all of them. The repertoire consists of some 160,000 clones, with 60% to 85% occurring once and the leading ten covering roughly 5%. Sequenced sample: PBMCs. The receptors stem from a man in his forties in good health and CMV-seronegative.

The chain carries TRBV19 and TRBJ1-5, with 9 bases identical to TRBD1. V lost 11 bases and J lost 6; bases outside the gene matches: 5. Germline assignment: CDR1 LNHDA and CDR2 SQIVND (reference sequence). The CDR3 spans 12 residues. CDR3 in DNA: TGTGCCTGTGGACAGGGGCGTCAGCCCCAGCATTTT. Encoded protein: CACGQGRQPQHF.

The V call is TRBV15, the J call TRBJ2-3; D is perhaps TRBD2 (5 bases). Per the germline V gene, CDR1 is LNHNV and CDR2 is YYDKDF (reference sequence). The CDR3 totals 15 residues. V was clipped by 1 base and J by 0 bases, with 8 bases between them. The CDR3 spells CATSRGGASTDTQYF. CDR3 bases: TGTGCCACCAGCAGAGGGGGAGCCAGCACAGATACGCAGTATTTT.

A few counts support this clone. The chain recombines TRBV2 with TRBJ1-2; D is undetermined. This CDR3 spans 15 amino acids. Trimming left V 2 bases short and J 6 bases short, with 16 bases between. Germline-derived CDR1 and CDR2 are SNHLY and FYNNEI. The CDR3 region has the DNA TGTGCCAGCAGTGAACACCCCTCGGCGGAAAATGGCTACACCTTC. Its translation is CASSEHPSAENGYTF.

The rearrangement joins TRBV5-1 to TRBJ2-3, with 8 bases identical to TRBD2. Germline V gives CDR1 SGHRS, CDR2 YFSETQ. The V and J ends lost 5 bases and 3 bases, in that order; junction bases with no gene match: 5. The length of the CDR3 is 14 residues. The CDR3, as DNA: TGCGCCAGCAGGGCTAGCGGGTATACAGATACGCAGTATTTT. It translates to CASRASGYTDTQYF.

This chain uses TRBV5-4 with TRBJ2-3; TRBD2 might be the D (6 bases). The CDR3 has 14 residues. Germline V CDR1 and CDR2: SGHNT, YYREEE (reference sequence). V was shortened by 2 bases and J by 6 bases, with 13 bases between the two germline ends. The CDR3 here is CASSLSSGRDTQYF. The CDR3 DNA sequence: TGTGCCAGCAGCTTATCAAGCGGGCGGGATACGCAGTATTTT.

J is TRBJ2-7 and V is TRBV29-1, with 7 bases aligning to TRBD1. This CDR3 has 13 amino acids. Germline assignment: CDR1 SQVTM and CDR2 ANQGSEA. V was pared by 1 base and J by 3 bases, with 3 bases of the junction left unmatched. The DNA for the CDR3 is TGCAGCGTTGAAGGGGCAGGGGGCTACGAGCAGTACTTC. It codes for CSVEGAGGYEQYF.

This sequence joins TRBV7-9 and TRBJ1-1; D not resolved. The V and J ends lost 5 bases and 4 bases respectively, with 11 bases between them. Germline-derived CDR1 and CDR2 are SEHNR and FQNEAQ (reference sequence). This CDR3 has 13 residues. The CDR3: CASSQRRVTEAFF. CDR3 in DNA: TGTGCCAGCAGCCAGAGGAGGGTCACTGAAGCTTTCTTT.

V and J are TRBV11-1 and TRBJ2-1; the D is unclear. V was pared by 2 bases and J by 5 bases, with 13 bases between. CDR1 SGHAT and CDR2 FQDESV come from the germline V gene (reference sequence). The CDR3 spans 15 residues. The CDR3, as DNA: TGTGCCAGCAGCTTATCTCCCAGTATCGACAATGAGCAGTTCTTC. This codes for CASSLSPSIDNEQFF.

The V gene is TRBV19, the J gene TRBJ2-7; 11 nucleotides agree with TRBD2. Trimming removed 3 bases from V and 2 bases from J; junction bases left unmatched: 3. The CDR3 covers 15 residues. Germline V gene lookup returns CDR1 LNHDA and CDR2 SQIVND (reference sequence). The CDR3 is CASSIGTSGTYEQYF. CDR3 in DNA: TGTGCCAGTAGTATTGGGACTAGCGGTACCTACGAGCAGTACTTC.

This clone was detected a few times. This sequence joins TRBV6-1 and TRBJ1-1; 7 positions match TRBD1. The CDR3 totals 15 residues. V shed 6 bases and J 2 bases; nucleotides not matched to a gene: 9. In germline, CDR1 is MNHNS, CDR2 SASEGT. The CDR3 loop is CASSMQGGGNTEAFF. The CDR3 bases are TGTGCCAGCAGCATGCAGGGGGGAGGCAACACTGAAGCTTTCTTT.

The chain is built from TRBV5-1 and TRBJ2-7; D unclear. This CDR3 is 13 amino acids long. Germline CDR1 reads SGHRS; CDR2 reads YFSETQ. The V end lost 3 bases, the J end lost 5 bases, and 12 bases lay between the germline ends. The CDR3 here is CASSWAPSNEQYF. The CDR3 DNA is TGCGCCAGCAGCTGGGCCCCCTCGAACGAGCAGTACTTC.

CDR3 nucleotides: TGCGCCAGCAGCCCCGACAGGGGGGATTTAGATACGCAGTATTTT. The encoded protein is CASSPDRGDLDTQYF. J is TRBJ2-3 and V is TRBV4-3, with TRBD1 identical over 9 bases. The CDR3 loop spans 15 amino acids. V was clipped by 4 bases and J by 5 bases; unmatched bases: 7. The germline CDR1 and CDR2 sequences are LGHNA and YSLEER.

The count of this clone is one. The CDR3 region has the DNA TGTGCCAGCAGTTTGCGGCAGGGGGCCCTCTCTGGGGCCAACGTCCTGACTTTC. Protein: CASSLRQGALSGANVLTF. The gene calls are TRBV27 and TRBJ2-6, with 8 bases that match TRBD1. This CDR3 has 18 amino acids. The V segment lost 3 bases and the J segment 0 bases; nucleotides outside the gene matches: 7. Per the germline V gene, CDR1 is MNHEY and CDR2 is SMNVEV (reference sequence).

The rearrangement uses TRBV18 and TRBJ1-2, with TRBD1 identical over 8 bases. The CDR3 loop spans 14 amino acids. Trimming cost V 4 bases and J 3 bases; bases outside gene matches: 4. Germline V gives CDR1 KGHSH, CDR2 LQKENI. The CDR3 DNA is TGTGCCAGCTCACAGGGGACAGGCGACTATGGCTACACCTTC. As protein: CASSQGTGDYGYTF.

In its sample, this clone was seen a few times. CDR3: CASSPGDNSPLHF. The CDR3, as DNA: TGTGCCAGCAGCCCAGGGGATAATTCACCCCTCCACTTT. The chain employs TRBV7-9 and TRBJ1-6; D is perhaps TRBD1 (6 bases). The V end was cut by 5 bases, the J end by 5 bases, with 7 bases between. The germline gives CDR1 SEHNR, CDR2 FQNEAQ (reference sequence). The CDR3 runs 13 residues.

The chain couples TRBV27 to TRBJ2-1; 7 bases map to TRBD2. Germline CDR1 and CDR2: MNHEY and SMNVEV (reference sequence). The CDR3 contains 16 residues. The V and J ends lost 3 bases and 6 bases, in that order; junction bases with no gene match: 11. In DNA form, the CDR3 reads TGTGCCAGCAGTTTGGAGGGCGGGAGATTCGTCAATGAGCAGTTCTTC. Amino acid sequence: CASSLEGGRFVNEQFF.

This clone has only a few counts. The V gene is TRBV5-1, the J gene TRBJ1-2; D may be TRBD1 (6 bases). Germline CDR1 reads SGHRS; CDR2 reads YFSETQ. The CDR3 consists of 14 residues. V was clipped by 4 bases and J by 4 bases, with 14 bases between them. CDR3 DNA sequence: TGCGCCAGCAGCCCAGGGGAGGGAAGCTATGGCTACACCTTC. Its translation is CASSPGEGSYGYTF.

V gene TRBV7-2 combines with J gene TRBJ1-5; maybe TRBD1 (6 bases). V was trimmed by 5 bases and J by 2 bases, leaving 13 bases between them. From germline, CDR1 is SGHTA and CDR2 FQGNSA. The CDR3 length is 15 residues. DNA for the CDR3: TGTGCCAGCAGCCTCACAGGGTTGGGCAATCAGCCCCAGCATTTT. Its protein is CASSLTGLGNQPQHF.

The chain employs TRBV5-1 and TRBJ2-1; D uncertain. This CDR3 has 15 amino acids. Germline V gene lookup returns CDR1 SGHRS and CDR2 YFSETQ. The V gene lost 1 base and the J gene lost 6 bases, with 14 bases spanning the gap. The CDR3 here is CASSLIGTETNEQFF. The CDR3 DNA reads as TGCGCCAGCAGCTTGATAGGAACAGAAACCAATGAGCAGTTCTTC.

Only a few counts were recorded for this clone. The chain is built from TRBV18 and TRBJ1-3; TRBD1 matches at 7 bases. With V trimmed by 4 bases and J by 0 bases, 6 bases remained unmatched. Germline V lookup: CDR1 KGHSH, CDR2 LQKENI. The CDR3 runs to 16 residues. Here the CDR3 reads CASSQDRQSSGNTIYF. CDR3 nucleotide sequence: TGTGCCAGCTCACAGGACAGGCAGAGCTCTGGAAACACCATATATTTT.

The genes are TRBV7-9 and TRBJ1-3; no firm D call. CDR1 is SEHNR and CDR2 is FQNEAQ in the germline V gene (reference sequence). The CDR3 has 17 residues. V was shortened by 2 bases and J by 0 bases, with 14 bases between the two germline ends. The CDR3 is CASSLSRPGYSGNTIYF. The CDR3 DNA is TGTGCCAGCAGCTTATCTCGTCCAGGCTACTCTGGAAACACCATATATTTT.

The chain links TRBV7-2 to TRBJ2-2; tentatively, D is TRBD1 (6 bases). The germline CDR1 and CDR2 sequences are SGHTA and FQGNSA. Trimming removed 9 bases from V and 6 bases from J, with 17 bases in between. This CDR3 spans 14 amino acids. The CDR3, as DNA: TGTGCCAGTTCGGGACAAGCGGTAGCCGGGGAGCTGTTTTTT. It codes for CASSGQAVAGELFF.